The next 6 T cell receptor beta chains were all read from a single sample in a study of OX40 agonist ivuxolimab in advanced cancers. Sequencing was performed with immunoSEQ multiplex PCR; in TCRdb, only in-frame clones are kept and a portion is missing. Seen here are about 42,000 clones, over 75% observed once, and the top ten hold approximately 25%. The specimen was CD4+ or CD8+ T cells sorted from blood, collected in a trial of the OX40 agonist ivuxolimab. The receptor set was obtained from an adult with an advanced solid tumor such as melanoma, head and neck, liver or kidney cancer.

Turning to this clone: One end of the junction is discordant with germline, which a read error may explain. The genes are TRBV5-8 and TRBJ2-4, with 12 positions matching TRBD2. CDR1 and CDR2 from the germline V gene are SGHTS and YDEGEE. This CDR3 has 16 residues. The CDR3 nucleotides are TGTGCCAGCAGCTTGAGGACTAGCGGGGCCAGAAACATTCAGTACTTC. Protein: CASSLRTSGARNIQYF.

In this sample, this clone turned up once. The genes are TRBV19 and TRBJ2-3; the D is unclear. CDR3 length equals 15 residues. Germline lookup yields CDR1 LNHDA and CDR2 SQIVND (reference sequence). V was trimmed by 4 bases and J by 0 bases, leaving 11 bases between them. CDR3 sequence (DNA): TGTGCCAGTAGTACCCTCGACACTAGCACAGATACGCAGTATTTT. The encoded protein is CASSTLDTSTDTQYF.

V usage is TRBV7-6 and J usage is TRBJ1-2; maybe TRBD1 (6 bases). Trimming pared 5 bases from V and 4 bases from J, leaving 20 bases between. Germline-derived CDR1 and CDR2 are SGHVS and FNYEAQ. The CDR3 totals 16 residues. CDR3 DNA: TGTGCCAGCAGCCGCGATGCGACAGGTTCATCCTATGGCTACACCTTC. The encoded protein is CASSRDATGSSYGYTF.

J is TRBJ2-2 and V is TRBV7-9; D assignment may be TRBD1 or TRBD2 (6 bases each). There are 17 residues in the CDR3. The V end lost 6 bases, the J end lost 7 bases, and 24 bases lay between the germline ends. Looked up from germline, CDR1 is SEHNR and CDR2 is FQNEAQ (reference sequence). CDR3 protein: CASSATGQRVGFGELFF. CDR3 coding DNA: TGTGCCAGCAGTGCAACCGGACAGCGGGTGGGTTTCGGGGAGCTGTTTTTT. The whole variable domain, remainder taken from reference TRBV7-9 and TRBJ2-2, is DTGVSQNPRHKITKRGQNVTFRCDPISEHNRLYWYRQTLGQGPEFLTYFQNEAQLEKSRLLSDRFSAERPKGSFSTLEIQRTEQGDSAMYLCASSATGQRVGFGELFFGEGSRLTVL.

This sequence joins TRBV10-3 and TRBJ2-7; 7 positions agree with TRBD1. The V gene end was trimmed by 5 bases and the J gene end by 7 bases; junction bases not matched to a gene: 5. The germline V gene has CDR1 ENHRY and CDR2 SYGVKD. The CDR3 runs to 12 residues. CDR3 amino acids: CAISSDRREQYF. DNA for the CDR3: TGTGCCATCAGTTCGGACAGGAGGGAGCAGTACTTC.

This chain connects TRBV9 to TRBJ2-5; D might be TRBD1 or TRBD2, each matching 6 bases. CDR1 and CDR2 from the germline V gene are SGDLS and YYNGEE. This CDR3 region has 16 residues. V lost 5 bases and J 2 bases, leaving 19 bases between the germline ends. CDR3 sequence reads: CASRLTARGPQETQYF. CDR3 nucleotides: TGTGCCAGCAGACTAACTGCTCGGGGGCCACAAGAGACCCAGTACTTC.